One and the same sample provided the 27 T cell receptor beta chains below, sequenced in a study of technical replicates of blood from a few donors. TCRdb's copy holds only in-frame clones and misses some; the assay was immunoSEQ multiplex PCR. The sample has some 76,000 clones, approximately 98% seen once. Sequencing input: T cells isolated from PBMCs. The receptors originated from a human donor in good health.

This clone came up once. V gene TRBV19 combines with J gene TRBJ2-7, with a tentative D call TRBD2 (6 bases). Germline V gives CDR1 LNHDA, CDR2 SQIVND (reference sequence). The germline V and J ends were trimmed by 2 bases and 4 bases, with 9 bases remaining between them. The CDR3 consists of 13 residues. The CDR3 DNA reads TGTGCCAGTAGTATATCAGGGAGGTACGAGCAGTACTTC. Encoded protein: CASSISGRYEQYF.

This chain joins TRBV11-2 and TRBJ1-4; TRBD1 aligns across 7 bases. The J segment lost 3 bases and the V segment lost 6 bases, leaving 16 bases of the junction unmatched. The germline gives CDR1 SGHAT, CDR2 FQNNGV. This CDR3 region has 18 residues. In DNA form, the CDR3 reads TGTGCCAGCAGGTCACCGGGACAGAGATTAGGAGCTAATGAAAAACTGTTTTTT. This sequence encodes CASRSPGQRLGANEKLFF.

The rearrangement uses TRBV4-3 and TRBJ2-3, with D maybe TRBD2 (6 bases). The CDR3 sequence is 13 residues long. With 0 bases removed from V and 13 bases from J, the gap between germline ends came to 14 bases. Germline V gene lookup returns CDR1 LGHNA and CDR2 YSLEER. CDR3 nucleotides: TGCGCCAGCAGCCAAGATTGGAACGGCGGGGAGTATTTT. Its translation: CASSQDWNGGEYF.

V usage is TRBV19 and J usage is TRBJ2-7; D not resolved. The V end was cut by 1 base, the J end by 4 bases, with 14 bases between. The CDR3 is 15 amino acids. Per germline, CDR1 LNHDA and CDR2 SQIVND (reference sequence). CDR3 residues: CASSIVLNAVYEQYF. The CDR3 DNA sequence: TGTGCCAGTAGTATAGTACTTAACGCCGTTTACGAGCAGTACTTC.

CDR3 nucleotides: TGTGCCAGCAGCCCGGACAGGGGCTTCACAGATACGCAGTATTTT. This sequence encodes CASSPDRGFTDTQYF. This rearrangement joins TRBV5-6 to TRBJ2-3; TRBD1 matches 9 bases. V shed 4 bases, J shed 2 bases, and the junction held 5 bases outside the gene matches. The CDR3 loop spans 15 amino acids. Germline values: CDR1 SGHDT, CDR2 YYEEEE.

The chain carries TRBV7-9 and TRBJ1-5, with D perhaps matching TRBD1 (5 bases). The germline V and J ends were trimmed by 5 bases and 5 bases, with 16 bases remaining between them. Looked up from germline, CDR1 is SEHNR and CDR2 is FQNEAQ (reference sequence). There are 15 residues in the CDR3. CDR3 nucleotide sequence: TGTGCCAGCAGCCAATCGGGACTGAACTATCAGCCCCAGCATTTT. Translated: CASSQSGLNYQPQHF.

CDR3 loop: CSVRQNTEAFF. Written as DNA, the CDR3 is TGCAGCGTACGACAGAACACTGAAGCTTTCTTT. The chain has TRBV29-1 and TRBJ1-1; unclear D gene. Germline CDR1 is SQVTM and CDR2 is ANQGSEA. Trimming took off 6 bases at V and 1 base at J, with 6 bases between the two ends. CDR3 length equals 11 residues.

The chain recombines TRBV15 with TRBJ2-1; 8 nucleotides match TRBD1. The CDR3 totals 13 residues. Germline V gene data show CDR1 as LNHNV and CDR2 as YYDKDF (reference sequence). V shed 5 bases, J shed 7 bases, and the junction held 4 bases outside the gene matches. This chain's CDR3 is CATSRDRGNEQFF. CDR3 sequence (DNA): TGTGCCACCAGCCGTGACAGGGGAAATGAGCAGTTCTTC.

The gene calls are TRBV28 and TRBJ2-2, with D perhaps matching TRBD1 (5 bases). Germline CDR1 reads MDHEN; CDR2 reads SYDVKM. The CDR3 runs to 17 residues. V lost 6 bases, J lost 5 bases, and 22 bases lay in between. CDR3 DNA sequence: TGTGCCAGCAGACTGCCCCCTGGGCAGGGCAATACCGGGGAGCTGTTTTTT. It codes for CASRLPPGQGNTGELFF.

The chain employs TRBV28 and TRBJ2-1, with 9 bases fitting TRBD2. The CDR3 totals 13 residues. CDR1 and CDR2 (germline): MDHEN, SYDVKM. Trimming took 8 bases from V and 9 from J; bases not matched to a gene: 8. The CDR3 DNA is TGTGCCAGCCAGGGACTAGCTCTTGCTGAGCAGTTCTTC. Its protein is CASQGLALAEQFF.

This clone was observed a single time. J is TRBJ1-1 and V is TRBV2; TRBD1 agrees at 8 bases. The CDR3 spans 14 residues. V dropped 8 bases and J dropped 4; count of bases not matched to a gene: 9. CDR1 and CDR2 from the germline V gene are SNHLY and FYNNEI. DNA for the CDR3: TGTGCCAGCTGGCTCCAGGGGGCCGCCACTGAAGCTTTCTTT. Amino acid sequence: CASWLQGAATEAFF.

This clone has only one observation. The CDR3 sequence: CASSLGILSGSENEQFF. CDR3 nucleotides: TGTGCCAGCAGCTTAGGGATTCTTAGCGGGAGCGAAAATGAGCAGTTCTTC. The chain employs TRBV11-2 and TRBJ2-1; 9 bases are shared with TRBD2. Germline lookup yields CDR1 SGHAT and CDR2 FQNNGV. CDR3 size: 17 residues. The trim removed 1 base at V and 7 bases at J, leaving 11 bases unmatched.

This clone has just one count. The rearrangement uses TRBV25-1 and TRBJ1-5, with D unresolved. CDR3 length: 14 amino acids. CDR1 and CDR2 from the germline V gene are MGHDK and SYGVNS. Trimming removed 8 bases from V and 7 bases from J, with 18 bases in between. CDR3 sequence: CASSEAGGYQPQHF. The CDR3 DNA is TGTGCCAGCTCCGAGGCTGGAGGGTACCAGCCCCAGCATTTT.

V gene TRBV29-1 combines with J gene TRBJ2-7; tentatively, D is TRBD1 (6 bases). CDR1 and CDR2 (germline): SQVTM, ANQGSEA. V shed 3 bases and J shed 3 bases, with 18 bases lying between them. The CDR3 has 15 amino acids. Here the CDR3 DNA reads TGCAGCGTTGAGGGGATTAGGGACAAGAGCTACGAGCAGTACTTC. As protein: CSVEGIRDKSYEQYF.

V usage is TRBV2 and J usage is TRBJ1-5; TRBD1 might be the D (5 bases). V lost 8 bases to trimming and J lost 5 bases, with 13 bases between them. The V gene's germline CDR1 is SNHLY and CDR2 FYNNEI. The CDR3 covers 13 residues. The CDR3 nucleotides are TGTGCCAGCGGTGCAGGGTTCGATCAGCCCCAGCATTTT. Translating gives CASGAGFDQPQHF.

This clone was counted a single time. This CDR3 is CASSFGTGEGDTQYF. CDR3 nucleotide sequence: TGTGCCAGCAGTTTCGGGACAGGGGAAGGAGATACGCAGTATTTT. The chain links TRBV27 to TRBJ2-3; the match to TRBD1 covers 10 bases. V shed 3 bases, J shed 5 bases, and the junction held 5 bases outside the gene matches. Germline V CDR1 and CDR2: MNHEY, SMNVEV (reference sequence). This CDR3 has 15 residues.

The chain is built from TRBV7-8 and TRBJ1-1; 8 bases are a match to TRBD1. This CDR3 is built from 15 residues. The germline CDR1 and CDR2 sequences are SGHVS and FQNEAQ. V lost 4 bases and J lost 0; bases outside the gene matches: 4. The CDR3 DNA follows: TGTGCCAGCAGCTCATACAGGGGGTTGAACACTGAAGCTTTCTTT. Encoded protein: CASSSYRGLNTEAFF.

The chain has TRBV4-3 and TRBJ1-5; D is unclear. Trimming left V 2 bases short and J 3 bases short, with 11 bases between. CDR1 and CDR2 (germline): LGHNA, YSLEER. This CDR3 is built from 15 residues. The CDR3 nucleotides read TGCGCCAGCAGCCAAAGCGGGGTGACCAATCAGCCCCAGCATTTT. This sequence encodes CASSQSGVTNQPQHF.

This clone was found once. The chain employs TRBV5-1 and TRBJ2-5, with D maybe TRBD2 (5 bases). The germline V gene encodes CDR1 SGHRS and CDR2 YFSETQ. CDR3 length equals 16 residues. Trimming took off 3 bases at V and 1 base at J, with 16 bases between the two ends. The CDR3 loop reads CASSSVGEPLQETQYF. The CDR3 DNA reads as TGCGCCAGCAGCTCCGTCGGGGAGCCGCTCCAAGAGACCCAGTACTTC.

This clone is a singleton in its sample. The gene calls are TRBV18 and TRBJ1-4, with a weak D call TRBD1 (6 bases). Germline CDR1 is KGHSH and CDR2 is LQKENI. Trimming cost V 3 bases and J 0 bases, with 14 bases left between them. The CDR3 runs to 17 residues. The CDR3 DNA sequence: TGTGCCAGCTCACCTGCTGGACAGTCTGCAACTAATGAAAAACTGTTTTTT. This encodes CASSPAGQSATNEKLFF.

The V gene is TRBV7-3, the J gene TRBJ2-5; the match to TRBD2 covers 7 bases. From germline, CDR1 is SGHTA and CDR2 FQGTGA. The CDR3 has 16 amino acids. The trim removed 1 base at V and 2 bases at J, leaving 7 bases unmatched. The CDR3: CASSLNGGRAQETQYF. As DNA, the CDR3 is TGTGCCAGCAGCTTAAATGGCGGGAGAGCTCAAGAGACCCAGTACTTC.

The gene calls are TRBV7-3 and TRBJ1-1; no reliable D call. The germline V gene has CDR1 SGHTA and CDR2 FQGTGA. Deletions cut 1 base from V and 4 bases from J, with 10 bases between. The CDR3 totals 14 residues. The CDR3 is CASSLRDGSTEAFF. The CDR3, as DNA: TGTGCCAGCAGCTTAAGGGATGGGAGCACTGAAGCTTTCTTT.

The chain recombines TRBV29-1 with TRBJ2-1; D unresolved. Trimming took 6 bases from V and 5 from J, leaving 2 bases between them. CDR3 length equals 9 residues. CDR1 is SQVTM and CDR2 is ANQGSEA in the germline V gene. CDR3 in amino acids: CSVNNEQFF. The CDR3 nucleotides are TGCAGCGTCAACAATGAGCAGTTCTTC.

Regarding this clone: The conserved phenylalanine or tryptophan is not found at the CDR3 terminus, so this likely reflects a read error. Because the CDR3's place on the DNA is in doubt, the DNA is left out and the CDR3 is given as listed by TCRdb. This chain uses TRBV30 with TRBJ2-7; no check of the table's D call, TRBD1, against the DNA was made. The CDR3 spans 12 residues, counting both ends. Germline V gene lookup returns CDR1 GTSNPN and CDR2 SVGIG (reference sequence). The CDR3 is CAWSYGQGLTLI.

This chain uses TRBV15 with TRBJ1-2; 10 positions match TRBD1. Germline lookup yields CDR1 LNHNV and CDR2 YYDKDF (reference sequence). CDR3 length: 15 residues. With 1 base clipped from V and 7 bases from J, the junction kept 6 bases outside the gene matches. The CDR3 spells CATSRVEGQGVGYTF. The CDR3 DNA follows: TGTGCCACCAGCAGAGTAGAAGGACAGGGGGTTGGCTACACCTTC.

This clone came up once. The V and J genes are TRBV30 and TRBJ2-5, with 7 nucleotides matching TRBD1. This CDR3 is built from 13 residues. Losses at the gene ends were 1 base for V and 5 bases for J; bases not matched to a gene: 4. Germline values: CDR1 GTSNPN, CDR2 SVGIG (reference sequence). The CDR3 spells CAWSEKGAETQYF. The CDR3 DNA is TGTGCCTGGAGTGAAAAGGGGGCGGAGACCCAGTACTTC. The full variable domain, its missing parts supplied by reference TRBV30 and TRBJ2-5, is SQTIHQWPATLVQPVGSPLSLECTVEGTSNPNLYWYRQAAGRGLQLLFYSVGIGQISSEVPQNLSASRPQDRQFILSSKKLLLSDSGFYLCAWSEKGAETQYFGPGTRLLVL.

V is TRBV9 and J is TRBJ1-1, with 8 bases matching TRBD1. Germline CDR1 reads SGDLS; CDR2 reads YYNGEE. There are 12 residues in the CDR3. V lost 4 bases, J lost 8 bases, and 4 bases stayed unmatched. The CDR3: CASSTQGGEAFF. The CDR3 DNA sequence: TGTGCCAGCAGCACACAGGGGGGGGAAGCTTTCTTT.